This T cell receptor (beta chain) appears in the sequencing data of a study of type 1 and type 2 diabetes patients. Study results and limitations: A median of one highly-expanded CD4+ clone, covering around 4% of reads, occurred in type 2 diabetes.

Comment on this clonotype: The antigen is not known.

Anyone with other autoimmune disease or infection in the prior four weeks was excluded. Amplification started from genomic DNA. A primer set of 30 forward and 13 reverse primers amplified the CDR3. TCRdb reprocessed the multiplex PCR reads via MiXCR and lists one record per CDR3 protein. The table records about 290,000 distinct CDR3 sequences, roughly 48% of them present only once. The CDR3 is 13 residues long. Deletions cut 0 bases from V and 2 bases from J, with 7 bases between. From germline, CDR1 is DFQATT and CDR2 SNEGSKA (reference sequence). The sequencing sample was made of peripheral blood mononuclear cells (PBMCs). This chain uses TRBV20-1 with TRBJ2-5; maybe TRBD1 (6 bases). The clonotype comes from a young man with type 2 diabetes. The CDR3 sequence is CSARDGTQETQYF. CDR3 DNA: TGCAGTGCTAGAGACGGGACACAAGAGACCCAGTACTTC.